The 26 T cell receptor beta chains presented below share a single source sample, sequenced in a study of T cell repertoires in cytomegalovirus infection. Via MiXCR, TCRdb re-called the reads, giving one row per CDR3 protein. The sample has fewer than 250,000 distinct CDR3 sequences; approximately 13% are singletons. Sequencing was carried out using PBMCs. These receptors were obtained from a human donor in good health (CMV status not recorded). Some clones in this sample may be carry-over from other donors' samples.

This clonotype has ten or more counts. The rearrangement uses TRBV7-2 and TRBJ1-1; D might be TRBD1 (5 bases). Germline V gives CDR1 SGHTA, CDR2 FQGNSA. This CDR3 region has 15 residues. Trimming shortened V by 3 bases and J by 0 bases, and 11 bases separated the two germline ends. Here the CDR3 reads CASSFRRTLNTEAFF. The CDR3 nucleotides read TGTGCCAGCAGCTTCCGGAGGACACTGAACACTGAAGCTTTCTTT.

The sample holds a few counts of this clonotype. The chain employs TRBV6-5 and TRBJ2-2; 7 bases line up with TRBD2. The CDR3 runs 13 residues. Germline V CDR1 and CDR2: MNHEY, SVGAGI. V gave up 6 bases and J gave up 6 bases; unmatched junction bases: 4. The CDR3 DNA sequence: TGTGCCAGCAGCCCGGGAGGCCCCGGGGAGCTGTTTTTT. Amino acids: CASSPGGPGELFF.

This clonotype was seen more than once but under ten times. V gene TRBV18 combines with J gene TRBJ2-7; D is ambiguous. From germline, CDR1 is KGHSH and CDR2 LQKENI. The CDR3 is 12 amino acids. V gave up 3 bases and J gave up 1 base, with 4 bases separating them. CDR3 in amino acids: CASSPESYEQYF. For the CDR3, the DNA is TGTGCCAGCTCACCCGAGTCCTACGAGCAGTACTTC. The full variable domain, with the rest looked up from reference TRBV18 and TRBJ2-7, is NAGVMQNPRHLVRRRGQEARLRCSPMKGHSHVYWYRQLPEEGLKFMVYLQKENIIDESGMPKERFSAEFPKEGPSILRIQQVVRGDSAAYFCASSPESYEQYFGPGTRLTVT.

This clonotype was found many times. The chain's CDR3 is CASSSLVGTGAASGYTF. CDR3 in DNA: TGTGCCAGCAGCAGTCTCGTTGGGACAGGGGCGGCGAGTGGCTACACCTTC. The gene calls are TRBV11-2 and TRBJ1-2; 10 bases map to TRBD1. Per the germline V gene, CDR1 is SGHAT and CDR2 is FQNNGV. The CDR3 has 17 residues. Losses at the gene ends were 5 bases for V and 7 bases for J; bases not matched to a gene: 16. The whole variable domain, remainder taken from reference TRBV11-2 and TRBJ1-2, is EAGVAQSPRYKIIEKRQSVAFWCNPISGHATLYWYQQILGQGPKLLIQFQNNGVVDDSQLPKDRFSAERLKGVDSTLKIQPAKLEDSAVYLCASSSLVGTGAASGYTFGSGTRLTVV.

CDR3 residues: CASSQGSVGGDEQYF. In DNA form, the CDR3 reads TGCGCCAGCAGCCAAGGTTCGGTAGGGGGCGACGAGCAGTACTTC. V usage is TRBV4-1 and J usage is TRBJ2-7, with 7 nucleotides matching TRBD1. Per the germline V gene, CDR1 is MGHRA and CDR2 is YSYEKL. CDR3 length: 15 residues. The junction had 8 bases not matched to a gene; V was cut back by 1 base and J by 5 bases.

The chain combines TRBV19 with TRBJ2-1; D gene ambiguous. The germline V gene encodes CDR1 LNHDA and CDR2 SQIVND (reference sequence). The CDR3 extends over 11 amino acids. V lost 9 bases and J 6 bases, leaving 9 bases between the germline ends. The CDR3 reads CASKTINEQFF. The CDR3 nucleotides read TGTGCCAGCAAGACAATCAATGAGCAGTTCTTC.

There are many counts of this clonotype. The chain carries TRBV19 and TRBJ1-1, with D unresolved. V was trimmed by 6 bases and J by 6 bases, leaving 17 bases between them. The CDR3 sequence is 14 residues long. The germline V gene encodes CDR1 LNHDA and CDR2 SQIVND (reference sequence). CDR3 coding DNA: TGTGCCAGTAGCACACAGCTCTTGCGGTCTGAAGCTTTCTTT. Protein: CASSTQLLRSEAFF.

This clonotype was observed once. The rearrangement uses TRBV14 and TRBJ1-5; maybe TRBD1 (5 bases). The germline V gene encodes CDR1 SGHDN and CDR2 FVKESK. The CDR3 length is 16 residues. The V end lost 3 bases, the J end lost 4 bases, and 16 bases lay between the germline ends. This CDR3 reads CASSQNSDRDNQPQHF. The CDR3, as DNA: TGTGCCAGCAGCCAGAACTCTGACAGAGATAATCAGCCCCAGCATTTT.

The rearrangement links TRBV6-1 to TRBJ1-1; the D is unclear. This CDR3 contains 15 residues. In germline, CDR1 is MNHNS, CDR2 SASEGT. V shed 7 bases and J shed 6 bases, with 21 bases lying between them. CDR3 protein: CASIETPIPTAEAFF. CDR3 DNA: TGTGCCAGCATCGAAACCCCTATTCCGACGGCTGAAGCTTTCTTT.

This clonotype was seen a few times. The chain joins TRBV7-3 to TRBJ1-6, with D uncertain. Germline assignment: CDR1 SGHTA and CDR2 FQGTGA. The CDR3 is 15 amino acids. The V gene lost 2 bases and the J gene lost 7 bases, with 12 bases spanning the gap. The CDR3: CASSLGRQRNSPLHF. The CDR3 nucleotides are TGTGCCAGCAGCTTAGGTCGGCAGAGGAATTCACCCCTCCACTTT.

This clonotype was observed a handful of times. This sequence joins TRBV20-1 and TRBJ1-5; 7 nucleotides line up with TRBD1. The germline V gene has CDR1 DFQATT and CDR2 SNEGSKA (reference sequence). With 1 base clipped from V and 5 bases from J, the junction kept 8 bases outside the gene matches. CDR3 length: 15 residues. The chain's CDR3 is CSARGRQGGDQPQHF. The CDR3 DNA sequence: TGCAGTGCTAGAGGCAGACAGGGTGGGGATCAGCCCCAGCATTTT.

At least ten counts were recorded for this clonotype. In DNA form, the CDR3 reads TGTGCCAGCAGCTTAACGGGGGGGTCAGATACGCAGTATTTT. Protein sequence: CASSLTGGSDTQYF. The chain couples TRBV7-2 to TRBJ2-3; 8 bases map to TRBD2. The CDR3 is 14 residues long. CDR1 and CDR2 (germline): SGHTA, FQGNSA. J gave up 4 bases and V 2 bases, and 2 bases lay outside the gene matches.

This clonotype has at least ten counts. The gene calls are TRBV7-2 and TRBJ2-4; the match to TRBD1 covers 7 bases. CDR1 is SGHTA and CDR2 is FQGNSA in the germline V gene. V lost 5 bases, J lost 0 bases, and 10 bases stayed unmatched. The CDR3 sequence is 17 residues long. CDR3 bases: TGTGCCAGCAGCGCCCGACAGGGACCGCTAGCCAAAAACATTCAGTACTTC. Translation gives CASSARQGPLAKNIQYF.

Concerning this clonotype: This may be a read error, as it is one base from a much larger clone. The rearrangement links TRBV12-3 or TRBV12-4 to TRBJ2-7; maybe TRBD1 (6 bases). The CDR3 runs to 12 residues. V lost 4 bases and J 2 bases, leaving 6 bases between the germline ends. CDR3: CASSYRAYEQYF. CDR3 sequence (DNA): TGTGCCAGCAGTTACAGGGCCTACGAGCAGTACTTC.

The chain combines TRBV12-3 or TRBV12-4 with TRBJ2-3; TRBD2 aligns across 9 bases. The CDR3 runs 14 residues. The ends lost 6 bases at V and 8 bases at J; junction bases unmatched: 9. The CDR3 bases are TGTGCCAGCAGCCGACTAGCGGACGGGGGTACGCAGTATTTT. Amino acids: CASSRLADGGTQYF.

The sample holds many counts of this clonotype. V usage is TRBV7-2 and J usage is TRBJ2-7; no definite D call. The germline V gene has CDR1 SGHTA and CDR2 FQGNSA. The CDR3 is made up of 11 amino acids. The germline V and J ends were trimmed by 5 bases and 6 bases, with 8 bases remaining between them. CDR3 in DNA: TGTGCCAGCAGCCCCAAACTCGAGCAGTACTTC. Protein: CASSPKLEQYF.

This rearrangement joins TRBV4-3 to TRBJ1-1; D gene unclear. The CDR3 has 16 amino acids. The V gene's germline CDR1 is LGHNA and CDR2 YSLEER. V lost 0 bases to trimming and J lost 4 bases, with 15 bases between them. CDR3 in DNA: TGCGCCAGCAGCCAAGAGGCCCCCCCCGTTGTCACTGAAGCTTTCTTT. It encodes CASSQEAPPVVTEAFF.

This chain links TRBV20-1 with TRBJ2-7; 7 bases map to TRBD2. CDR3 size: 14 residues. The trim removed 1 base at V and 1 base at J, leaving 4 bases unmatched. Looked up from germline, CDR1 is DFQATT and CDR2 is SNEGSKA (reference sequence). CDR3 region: CSARGEAGSYEQYF. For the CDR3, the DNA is TGCAGTGCTAGAGGAGAAGCGGGATCCTACGAGCAGTACTTC.

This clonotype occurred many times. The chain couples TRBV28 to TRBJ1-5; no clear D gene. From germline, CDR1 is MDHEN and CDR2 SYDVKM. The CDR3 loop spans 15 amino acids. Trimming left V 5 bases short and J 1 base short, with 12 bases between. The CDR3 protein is CASSPPPGSNQPQHF. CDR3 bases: TGTGCCAGCAGTCCACCCCCCGGGAGCAATCAGCCCCAGCATTTT.

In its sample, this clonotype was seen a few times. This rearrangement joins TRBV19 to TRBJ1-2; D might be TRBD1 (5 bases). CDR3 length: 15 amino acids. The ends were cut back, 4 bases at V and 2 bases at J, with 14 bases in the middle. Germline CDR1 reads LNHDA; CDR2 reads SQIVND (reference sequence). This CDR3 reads CASSTSRQQNYGYTF. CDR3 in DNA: TGTGCCAGTAGTACCTCTCGACAGCAGAACTATGGCTACACCTTC.

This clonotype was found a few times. In DNA, the CDR3 is TGTGCCAGCAGAACTTCGGCAAGGACAGGGTCCTACGAGCAGTACTTC. Translation gives CASRTSARTGSYEQYF. V is TRBV14 and J is TRBJ2-7, with 8 bases matching TRBD1. Germline CDR1 and CDR2: SGHDN and FVKESK. The CDR3 sequence is 16 residues long. The V segment lost 6 bases and the J segment 1 base; nucleotides outside the gene matches: 11.

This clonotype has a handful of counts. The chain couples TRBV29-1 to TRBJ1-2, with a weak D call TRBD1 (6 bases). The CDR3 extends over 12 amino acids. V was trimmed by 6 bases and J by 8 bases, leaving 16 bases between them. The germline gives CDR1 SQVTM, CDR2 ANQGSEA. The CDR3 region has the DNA TGCAGCGTAGCATTACAGGGATACGGCTACACCTTC. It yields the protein CSVALQGYGYTF.

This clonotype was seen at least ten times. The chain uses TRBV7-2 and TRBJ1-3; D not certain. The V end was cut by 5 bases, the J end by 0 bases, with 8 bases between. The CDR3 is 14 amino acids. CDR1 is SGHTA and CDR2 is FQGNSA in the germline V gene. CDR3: CASSQEHSGNTIYF. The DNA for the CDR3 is TGTGCCAGCAGCCAAGAACACTCTGGAAACACCATATATTTT. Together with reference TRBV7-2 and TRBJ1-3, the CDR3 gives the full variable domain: GAGVSQSPSNKVTEKGKDVELRCDPISGHTALYWYRQSLGQGLEFLIYFQGNSAPDKSGLPSDRFSAERTGGSVSTLTIQRTQQEDSAVYLCASSQEHSGNTIYFGEGSWLTVV.

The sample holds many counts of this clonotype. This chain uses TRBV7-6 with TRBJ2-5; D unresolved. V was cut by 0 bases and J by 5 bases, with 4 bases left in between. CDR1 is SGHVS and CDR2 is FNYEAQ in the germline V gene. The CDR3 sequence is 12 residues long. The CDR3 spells CASSLAQETQYF. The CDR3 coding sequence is TGTGCCAGCAGCTTAGCGCAGGAGACCCAGTACTTC.

CDR3 sequence reads: CSASGTISDIQYF. CDR3 sequence (DNA): TGCAGTGCTTCCGGGACTATAAGCGACATTCAGTACTTC. The chain is built from TRBV20-1 and TRBJ2-4, with 7 bases identical to TRBD2. V shed 5 bases and J 8 bases; nucleotides not matched to a gene: 9. Germline values: CDR1 DFQATT, CDR2 SNEGSKA (reference sequence). This CDR3 spans 13 amino acids.

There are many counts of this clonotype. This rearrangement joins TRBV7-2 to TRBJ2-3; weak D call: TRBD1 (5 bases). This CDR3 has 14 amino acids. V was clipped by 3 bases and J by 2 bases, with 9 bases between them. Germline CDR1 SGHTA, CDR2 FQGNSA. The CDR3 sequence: CASSFGQTTDTQYF. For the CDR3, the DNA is TGTGCCAGCAGCTTCGGACAAACCACAGATACGCAGTATTTT.